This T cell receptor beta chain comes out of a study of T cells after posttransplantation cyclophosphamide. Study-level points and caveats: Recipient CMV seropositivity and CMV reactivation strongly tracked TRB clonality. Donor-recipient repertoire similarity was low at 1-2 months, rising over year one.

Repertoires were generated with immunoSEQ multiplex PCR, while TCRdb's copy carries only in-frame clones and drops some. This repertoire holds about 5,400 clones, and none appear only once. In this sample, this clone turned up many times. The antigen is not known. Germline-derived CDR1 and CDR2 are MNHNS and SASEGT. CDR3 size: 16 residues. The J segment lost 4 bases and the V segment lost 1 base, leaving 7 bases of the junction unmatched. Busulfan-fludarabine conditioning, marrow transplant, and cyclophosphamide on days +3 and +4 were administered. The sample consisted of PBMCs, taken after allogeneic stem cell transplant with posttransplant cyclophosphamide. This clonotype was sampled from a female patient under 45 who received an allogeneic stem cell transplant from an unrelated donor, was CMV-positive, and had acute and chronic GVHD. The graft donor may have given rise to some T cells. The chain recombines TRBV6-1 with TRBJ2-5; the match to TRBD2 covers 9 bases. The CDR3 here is CASSEVSSGMSETQYF. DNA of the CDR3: TGTGCCAGCAGTGAAGTTTCTAGCGGGATGTCAGAGACCCAGTACTTC.